This TCR beta chain appears in the sequencing data of a study of monozygotic twins with inflammatory bowel disease. Germline lookup yields CDR1 SGHRS and CDR2 YFSETQ. This CDR3 has 16 residues. UMIs with a 6-nucleotide sample barcode were added by template switching. TCRalpha along with TCRbeta cDNA was subjected to two nested PCRs lasting approximately 16 and 9 cycles. No DNA is given; TCRdb re-called the 5' RACE reads and lists each CDR3 protein once. The sample spans around 380,000 distinct CDR3 sequences; the ten largest clones claim less than 2.5%. The sequencing input was blood. The receptor was derived from a human donor with ulcerative colitis or Crohn's disease, or a healthy co-twin of an affected twin (not recorded which). The V gene is TRBV5-1, the J gene TRBJ1-6; TCRdb names TRBD1, which stays unverified in the absence of DNA. The CDR3 here is CASSLAAGGFNSPLHF.